This TCR beta chain was sequenced for a study of T cell changes during pregnancy in multiple sclerosis. In its sample, this clone was seen once. Produced via immunoSEQ multiplex PCR; TCRdb's table is partial and in-frame only. The data show 40,000 or so clones, roughly 91% seen once. The V segment lost 1 base and the J segment 8 bases; nucleotides outside the gene matches: 1. CDR3 length: 12 amino acids. Germline loops: CDR1 SGHTA, CDR2 FQGNSA. This TCR derives from a female donor with multiple sclerosis, enrolled in a pregnancy study. The sequencing here drew on CD8+ T cells from peripheral blood mononuclear cells, taken in the third trimester of pregnancy. The chain links TRBV7-2 to TRBJ1-2; 7 bases fit TRBD1. The CDR3 loop is CASSLGQGGYTF. In DNA form, the CDR3 reads TGTGCCAGCAGCTTAGGACAGGGAGGCTACACCTTC.